These T cell receptor beta chains were read from a single sample in a study of cytomegalovirus exposure and HLA in healthy donors. TCRdb keeps only in-frame clones here, not all; method: immunoSEQ multiplex PCR. The data show about 220,000 clones, more than 75% seen once. Sequenced: PBMCs. The receptors derive from a man aged 18 to 35 in good health and CMV-seronegative. The CDR3 runs from the conserved cysteine through the conserved F or W. Each record gives: V gene, J gene, D gene, clone size, CDR3 DNA, CDR3 protein. D genes are given only for firm matches. Clone size is shown for a subset of rows, as once, few, many or a class of expanded clone.

v_call: TRBV28; j_call: TRBJ2-7; d_call: TRBD1; clone_size: -; cdr3_nt: TGTGCCAGCAGTTATACAGGGGGCTACGAGCAGTACTTC; cdr3_aa: CASSYTGGYEQYF
v_call: TRBV11-3; j_call: TRBJ2-2; d_call: -; clone_size: once; cdr3_nt: TGTGCCAGCAGCTTAGTGCAGACCGGGGAGCTGTTTTTT; cdr3_aa: CASSLVQTGELFF
v_call: TRBV6-1; j_call: TRBJ1-1; d_call: -; clone_size: -; cdr3_nt: TGTGCCAGCAGTGAAGGGGCAGGGTTTGCTTTCTTT; cdr3_aa: CASSEGAGFAFF
v_call: TRBV4-3; j_call: TRBJ2-7; d_call: TRBD2; clone_size: -; cdr3_nt: TGCGCCAGCAGCCAAGAAACTAGCGGGAGCCGCGAGCAGTACTTC; cdr3_aa: CASSQETSGSREQYF
v_call: TRBV7-8; j_call: TRBJ2-7; d_call: TRBD1; clone_size: few; cdr3_nt: TGTGCCAGCAGCCACCGACAGGGGGGCGAGCAGTACTTC; cdr3_aa: CASSHRQGGEQYF
v_call: TRBV25-1; j_call: TRBJ2-5; d_call: -; clone_size: -; cdr3_nt: TGTGCCAGCAGTTTCGGGATCCAAGAGACCCAGTACTTC; cdr3_aa: CASSFGIQETQYF
v_call: TRBV6-1; j_call: TRBJ1-6; d_call: TRBD1; clone_size: -; cdr3_nt: TGTGCCAGCACCCCCCAGGGACAGGGCGATTCACCCCTCCACTTT; cdr3_aa: CASTPQGQGDSPLHF
v_call: TRBV7-2; j_call: TRBJ1-2; d_call: TRBD1; clone_size: few; cdr3_nt: TGTGCCAGCAGCTTAGTGTGGACAGGGGGCGGCGGCTACACCTTC; cdr3_aa: CASSLVWTGGGGYTF
v_call: TRBV18; j_call: TRBJ2-7; d_call: TRBD2; clone_size: -; cdr3_nt: TGTGCCAGCTCACCAGTCGCGGGAGGAAATTACGAGCAGTACTTC; cdr3_aa: CASSPVAGGNYEQYF
v_call: TRBV5-6; j_call: TRBJ2-3; d_call: -; clone_size: -; cdr3_nt: TGTGCCAGCAGTCCGACTAGTACGCAGTATTTT; cdr3_aa: CASSPTSTQYF
v_call: TRBV5-1; j_call: TRBJ1-3; d_call: -; clone_size: -; cdr3_nt: TGCGCCAGCAGCTTGGCCCCAGGGGACTCTGGAAACACCATATATTTT; cdr3_aa: CASSLAPGDSGNTIYF
v_call: TRBV19; j_call: TRBJ1-1; d_call: -; clone_size: -; cdr3_nt: TGTGCCAGTAGTAGACCAGGGGAGGGAGAAGCTTTCTTT; cdr3_aa: CASSRPGEGEAFF
v_call: TRBV6-5; j_call: TRBJ1-2; d_call: -; clone_size: once; cdr3_nt: TGTGCCAGCAGTTACGGCGGCCCGGGACTTAACTATGGCTACACCTTC; cdr3_aa: CASSYGGPGLNYGYTF
v_call: TRBV9; j_call: TRBJ2-7; d_call: TRBD2; clone_size: -; cdr3_nt: TGTGCCAGCAGCCCCACGAGTGCGGGAGCCTACGAGCAGTACTTC; cdr3_aa: CASSPTSAGAYEQYF
v_call: TRBV28; j_call: TRBJ1-2; d_call: -; clone_size: few; cdr3_nt: TGTGCCAGCGGAACAGGATTCTACTATGGCTACACCTTC; cdr3_aa: CASGTGFYYGYTF
v_call: TRBV6-6; j_call: TRBJ1-1; d_call: -; clone_size: -; cdr3_nt: TGTGCCAGCAGTTACGAGGCTGCGAACACTGAAGCTTTCTTT; cdr3_aa: CASSYEAANTEAFF
v_call: TRBV29-1; j_call: TRBJ2-7; d_call: TRBD2; clone_size: -; cdr3_nt: TGCAGCGTTAGGCTAGCGGACTTCTACGAGCAGTACTTC; cdr3_aa: CSVRLADFYEQYF
v_call: TRBV6-4; j_call: TRBJ2-2; d_call: -; clone_size: -; cdr3_nt: TGTGCCAGCCGTCTCACAGGGAGAAGCACCGGGGAGCTGTTTTTT; cdr3_aa: CASRLTGRSTGELFF
v_call: TRBV6-6; j_call: TRBJ2-7; d_call: -; clone_size: -; cdr3_nt: TGTGCCAGCAGCCGACACCGGGACTACGAGCAGTACTTC; cdr3_aa: CASSRHRDYEQYF
v_call: TRBV19; j_call: TRBJ1-2; d_call: -; clone_size: -; cdr3_nt: TGTGCCAGTAGTATTCCCTTTCAGTACCCTCATAACTATGGCTACACCTTC; cdr3_aa: CASSIPFQYPHNYGYTF
v_call: TRBV7-2; j_call: TRBJ2-7; d_call: TRBD1; clone_size: few; cdr3_nt: TGTGCCAGCAGCTTATCCCAGGGGGCAGGCGAGCAGTACTTC; cdr3_aa: CASSLSQGAGEQYF
v_call: TRBV29-1; j_call: TRBJ1-1; d_call: -; clone_size: few; cdr3_nt: TGCAGCGTTGGTGGCGGTGAAGCTTTCTTT; cdr3_aa: CSVGGGEAFF
v_call: TRBV18; j_call: TRBJ2-7; d_call: TRBD1; clone_size: -; cdr3_nt: TGTGCCAGCTCACCGGGACAGGGCCCCTACGAGCAGTACTTC; cdr3_aa: CASSPGQGPYEQYF
v_call: TRBV28; j_call: TRBJ2-1; d_call: -; clone_size: -; cdr3_nt: TGTGCCAGCAGTTTAGGACAGATCAATGAGCAGTTCTTC; cdr3_aa: CASSLGQINEQFF
v_call: TRBV4-3; j_call: TRBJ1-1; d_call: -; clone_size: -; cdr3_nt: TGCGCCAGCAGCCAAGGGGGTGGCTGGGGGCGTTACGACACTGAAGCTTTCTTT; cdr3_aa: CASSQGGGWGRYDTEAFF
v_call: TRBV4-1; j_call: TRBJ2-3; d_call: TRBD2; clone_size: -; cdr3_nt: TGCGCCAGCAGCCAGGGACTAGCGGGAGGGTTAGATACGCAGTATTTT; cdr3_aa: CASSQGLAGGLDTQYF
v_call: TRBV9; j_call: TRBJ2-1; d_call: -; clone_size: -; cdr3_nt: TGTGCCAGCAGCCCCACCGCACAGAACAATGAGCAGTTCTTC; cdr3_aa: CASSPTAQNNEQFF
v_call: TRBV5-1; j_call: TRBJ2-7; d_call: -; clone_size: -; cdr3_nt: TGCGCCAGCAGTATAAGGGCAGGGTACGAGCAGTACTTC; cdr3_aa: CASSIRAGYEQYF
v_call: TRBV29-1; j_call: TRBJ2-1; d_call: -; clone_size: once; cdr3_nt: TGCAGCGTTGGAGGAGCTCCCACCCACAATGAGCAGTTCTTC; cdr3_aa: CSVGGAPTHNEQFF
v_call: TRBV28; j_call: TRBJ1-2; d_call: TRBD1; clone_size: -; cdr3_nt: TGTGCCAGCAGTTTTTTTGGACAGGGCTATGGCTACACCTTC; cdr3_aa: CASSFFGQGYGYTF